The next 13 T cell receptor beta chains were all read from a single sample in a study of blood T cell repertoires in COVID-19 (dated by TCRdb to between 2020 and 2021). Libraries were built with the immunoSEQ multiplex PCR assay. TCRdb took this table from immuneACCESS and kept in-frame rearrangements with V and J called. Such tables lack part of the clones; where checked against another copy, unresolved V genes explain under half of the gap, and the rest is unexplained. The sample has tens of thousands of clones on record, roughly 88% of them singletons. The ten largest make up 2% to 2.5% of the sample. Sequencing input: peripheral blood. All receptors derive from a human donor in a cohort sampled during active COVID-19.

The V and J genes are TRBV7-2 and TRBJ1-3; unclear D gene. CDR3 length: 12 amino acids. V lost 0 bases, J lost 8 bases, and 5 bases lay in between. Germline values: CDR1 SGHTA, CDR2 FQGNSA. CDR3 in amino acids: CASSLARDTIYF. CDR3 sequence (DNA): TGTGCCAGCAGCTTAGCGCGGGACACCATATATTTT.

The V gene is TRBV3-1 (or the pseudogene TRBV3-2), the J gene TRBJ2-5; 14 bases are shared with TRBD2. CDR3 size: 18 residues. The J segment lost 7 bases and the V segment lost 4 bases, leaving 14 bases of the junction unmatched. Germline V CDR1 and CDR2: LGHDT, YNNKEL (reference sequence). The CDR3 region has the DNA TGTGCCAGCAGCCCACCTCTCGGACTAGCGGGGGGCCATGGGACCCAGTACTTC. The encoded protein is CASSPPLGLAGGHGTQYF.

The V call is TRBV28, the J call TRBJ2-2; D might be TRBD2 (6 bases). V lost 3 bases, J lost 5 bases, and 19 bases lay in between. In germline, CDR1 is MDHEN, CDR2 SYDVKM. CDR3 length: 17 residues. The CDR3 sequence is CASSFWGVGRDTGELFF. The CDR3 DNA is TGTGCCAGCAGTTTTTGGGGGGTAGGGCGAGATACCGGGGAGCTGTTTTTT.

The chain couples TRBV6-5 to TRBJ1-2; 9 nucleotides match TRBD1. J gave up 6 bases and V 7 bases, and 6 bases lay outside the gene matches. The CDR3 contains 13 residues. CDR1 is MNHEY and CDR2 is SVGAGI in the germline V gene. The CDR3 nucleotides read TGTGCCAGCACCAGACAGGGGGGCGATGGCTACACCTTC. Translating gives CASTRQGGDGYTF.

The chain links TRBV18 to TRBJ1-5; perhaps TRBD1 as D (6 bases). V dropped 1 base and J dropped 6 bases, with 13 bases sitting between them. CDR3 length: 15 amino acids. From germline, CDR1 is KGHSH and CDR2 LQKENI. The CDR3 sequence: CASSPRGEQGQPQHF. The CDR3 region has the DNA TGTGCCAGCTCACCACGAGGGGAACAGGGTCAGCCCCAGCATTTT.

The rearrangement joins TRBV10-1 to TRBJ1-1, with D possibly matching TRBD1 (6 bases). CDR1 and CDR2 (germline): WNHNN, SYGVQD (reference sequence). The CDR3 loop spans 14 amino acids. Trimming left V 3 bases short and J 6 bases short, with 14 bases between. CDR3 DNA sequence: TGCGCCAGCAGTGAAGGCAGGGGAGGGTCTGAAGCTTTCTTT. It is translated as CASSEGRGGSEAFF.

The rearrangement uses TRBV28 and TRBJ2-6, with a weak D call TRBD2 (5 bases). Germline CDR1 is MDHEN and CDR2 is SYDVKM. Trimming left V 6 bases short and J 4 bases short, with 13 bases between. The CDR3 extends over 15 amino acids. CDR3 in amino acids: CASRGGGPGANVLTF. CDR3 sequence (DNA): TGTGCCAGCAGGGGTGGCGGGCCCGGGGCCAACGTCCTGACTTTC.

The rearrangement uses TRBV7-8 and TRBJ1-6; 7 bases are shared with TRBD1. The germline gives CDR1 SGHVS, CDR2 FQNEAQ. The CDR3 spans 16 residues. Germline trimming cut 2 bases from V and 7 bases from J; bases unmatched to any gene: 8. CDR3 in amino acids: CASSLYVGQRNSPLHF. The CDR3 DNA sequence: TGTGCCAGCAGCTTATATGTGGGACAGCGCAATTCACCCCTCCACTTT.

This clone is deemed medium-sized. J is TRBJ2-3 and V is TRBV24-1; TRBD2 is a possible D gene (6 bases). Looked up from germline, CDR1 is KGHDR and CDR2 is SFDVKD. The CDR3 extends over 10 amino acids. The V end lost 11 bases, the J end lost 5 bases, and 7 bases lay between the germline ends. CDR3 sequence: CAIGGDTQYF. DNA for the CDR3: TGTGCCATCGGGGGAGATACGCAGTATTTT.

The J gene is TRBJ2-6, the V gene TRBV30, with 7 bases aligning to TRBD2. This CDR3 contains 14 residues. V shed 4 bases, J shed 3 bases, and the junction held 3 bases outside the gene matches. CDR1 and CDR2 (germline): GTSNPN, SVGIG (reference sequence). Here the CDR3 reads CAWKRGSGANVLTF. The CDR3 bases are TGTGCCTGGAAGCGGGGCAGTGGGGCCAACGTCCTGACTTTC.

The rearrangement uses TRBV13 and TRBJ2-7, with TRBD1 identical over 7 bases. Germline CDR1 is PRHDT and CDR2 is FYEKMQ (reference sequence). The trim removed 8 bases at V and 2 bases at J, leaving 9 bases unmatched. This CDR3 region has 14 residues. The CDR3 region is CASQPGTAAYEQYF. In nucleotides, the CDR3 is TGTGCCAGCCAGCCCGGGACAGCCGCCTACGAGCAGTACTTC.

This rearrangement joins TRBV9 to TRBJ2-3, with no clear D. This CDR3 has 15 amino acids. In germline, CDR1 is SGDLS, CDR2 YYNGEE. V lost 1 base and J lost 2, with 11 bases in between. The CDR3 DNA reads TGTGCCAGCAGCGTAAAGAGCGTAGACACAGATACGCAGTATTTT. This codes for CASSVKSVDTDTQYF.

In its sample, this clone was seen once. The chain has TRBV18 and TRBJ1-4; the match to TRBD1 covers 9 bases. The CDR3 length is 15 residues. V trimming: 6 bases; J trimming: 7 bases; junction bases outside the gene matches: 9. Germline-derived CDR1 and CDR2 are KGHSH and LQKENI. This CDR3 is CASSRDRVFGEKLFF. The CDR3 coding sequence is TGTGCCAGCTCCCGGGACAGGGTCTTTGGTGAAAAACTGTTTTTT.